One T cell receptor beta chain is described in this entry. The antigen remains undetermined. The length of the CDR3 is 15 residues. CDR1 and CDR2 (germline): LNHDA, SQIVND (reference sequence). V dropped 7 bases and J dropped 0 bases, with 13 bases sitting between them. A multiplex PCR was run with 60 Vbeta primers and 13 Jbeta primers. Generated by immunoSEQ multiplex PCR, the TCRdb table keeps only in-frame clones and is missing some. The sample records under 200,000 clones, 65% to 90% being singletons. The record originates from a study of cytomegalovirus exposure and HLA in healthy donors. As for the study in general: Most genotyped donors, 65% to 85% of 300 to 400, had Caucasian-associated genetic ancestry.

Broader study findings: The study flagged roughly 160 TCR beta chains as cytomegalovirus-associated. Later analysis revealed greater clonal expansion in HLA-associated TCR beta chains than in equally common others. When analyzed later, a missense DCLRE1C variant was found to be linked to TCR beta V- and J-gene trimming.

The sample consisted of PBMCs. The V call is TRBV19, the J call TRBJ2-1; D is perhaps TRBD1 (6 bases). This receptor was taken from a man aged 40-55 years in good health and CMV-seropositive. Here the CDR3 DNA reads TGTGCCAGTACCCTAACAGGGAGCTCCTACAATGAGCAGTTCTTC. It translates to CASTLTGSSYNEQFF.